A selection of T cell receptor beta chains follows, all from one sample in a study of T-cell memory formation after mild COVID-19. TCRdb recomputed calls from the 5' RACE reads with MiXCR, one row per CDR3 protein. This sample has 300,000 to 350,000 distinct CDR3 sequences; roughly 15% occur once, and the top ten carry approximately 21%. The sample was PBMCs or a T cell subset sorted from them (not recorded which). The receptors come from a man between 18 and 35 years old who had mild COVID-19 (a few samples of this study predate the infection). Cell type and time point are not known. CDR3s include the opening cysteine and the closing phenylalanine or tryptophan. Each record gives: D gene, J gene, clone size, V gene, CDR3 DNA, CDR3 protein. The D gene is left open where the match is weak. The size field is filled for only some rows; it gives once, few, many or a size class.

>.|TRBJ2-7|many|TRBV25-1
TGTGCCAGCAGTGAATGGGGCAGGACCTACGAGCAGTACTTC
CASSEWGRTYEQYF
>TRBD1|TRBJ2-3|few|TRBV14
TGTGCCAGCAGCCGTCCCGACAGGGGATGGTGGGATACGCAGTATTTT
CASSRPDRGWWDTQYF
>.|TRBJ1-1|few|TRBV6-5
TGTGCCAGCAGTCTCGGTTCAGACGCTTCGGGAGCTTTCTTT
CASSLGSDASGAFF
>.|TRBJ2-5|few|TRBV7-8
TGTGCCAGCAGCGGGGACGCCCGGTACCAAGAGACCCAGTACTTC
CASSGDARYQETQYF
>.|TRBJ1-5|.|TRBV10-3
TGTGCCATCAGTGAATGGGGCAGGCCTGATCAGCCCCAGCATTTT
CAISEWGRPDQPQHF
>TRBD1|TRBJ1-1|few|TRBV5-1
TGCGCCAGCAGCTTGGAATCGTTGGGGACAGTAGCTTTCTTT
CASSLESLGTVAFF
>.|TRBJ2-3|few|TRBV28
TGTGCCAGCAGTGTAACGGGGGGCACAGATACGCAGTATTTT
CASSVTGGTDTQYF
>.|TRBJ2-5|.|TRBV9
TGTGCCAGCAGCGTAGTCGACAATTTGGCGGAGACCCAGTACTTC
CASSVVDNLAETQYF
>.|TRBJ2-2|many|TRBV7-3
TGTGCCAGCAGCTCTATAGCCGTTGGCGGGGAGCTGTTTTTT
CASSSIAVGGELFF
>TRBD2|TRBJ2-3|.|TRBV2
TGTGCCGACAGCGGGAGACAGGGCACAGATACGCAGTATTTT
CADSGRQGTDTQYF
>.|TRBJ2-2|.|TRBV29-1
TGCAGCGTTGACGGGGGAAACACCGGGGAGCTGTTTTTT
CSVDGGNTGELFF
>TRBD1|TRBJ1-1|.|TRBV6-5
TGTGCCAGCAGACAGGGGACAGGGGGGGCAAAAGCTTTCTTT
CASRQGTGGAKAFF
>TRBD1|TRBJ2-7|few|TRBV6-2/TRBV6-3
TGTGCCAGCAGTTACTCATACTCGCCAGGGGGCGAATCGTACGAGCAGTACTTC
CASSYSYSPGGESYEQYF
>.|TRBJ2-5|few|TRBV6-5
TGTGCCAGCAGCTGGGGTGGGGGGAATATAGAGACCCAGTACTTC
CASSWGGGNIETQYF
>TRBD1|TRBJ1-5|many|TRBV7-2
TGTGCCAGCAGCCCCCAGGGGGGATTCAATCAGCCCCAGCATTTT
CASSPQGGFNQPQHF
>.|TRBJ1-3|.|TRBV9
TGTGCCAGCAACCGAGGAGGGGACTCTGGAAACACCATATATTTT
CASNRGGDSGNTIYF
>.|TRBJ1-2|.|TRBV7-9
TGTGCCAGCAGCCGCGCCGGAGTAGGATGGCAAGGCTACACCTTC
CASSRAGVGWQGYTF
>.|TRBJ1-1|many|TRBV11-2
TGTGCCAGCAGCTTAACAGGGAGGGGGACTGAAGCTTTCTTT
CASSLTGRGTEAFF
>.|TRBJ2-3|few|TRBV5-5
TGTGCCAGCAGCACGTGGACGGGTCCGGGTACGCAGTATTTT
CASSTWTGPGTQYF
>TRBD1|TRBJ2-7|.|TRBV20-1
TGCAGTGCTAGAGACGGGACAGGCTACATCGAGCAGTACTTC
CSARDGTGYIEQYF
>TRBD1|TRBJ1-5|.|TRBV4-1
TGCGCCAGCAGCCAAGACCCAACCGGGACAGATAGCAATCAGCCCCAGCATTTT
CASSQDPTGTDSNQPQHF
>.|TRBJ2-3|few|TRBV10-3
TGTGCCATCACCCGCCTCGGGACCCCTGGAGATACGCAGTATTTT
CAITRLGTPGDTQYF
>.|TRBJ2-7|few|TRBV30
TGTGCCTGGAGTAGGGGGGCCGGCTACGAGCAGTACTTC
CAWSRGAGYEQYF
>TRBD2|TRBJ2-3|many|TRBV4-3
TGCGCCAGCAGCCAAACCCTGAGTAGCGGGGTAGCAGATACGCAGTATTTT
CASSQTLSSGVADTQYF
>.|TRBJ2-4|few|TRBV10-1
TGCGCCAGCAGCCACCCTGGAGGCATTCAGTACTTC
CASSHPGGIQYF
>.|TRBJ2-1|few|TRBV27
TGTGCCAGCAGTTTACTTTCGGCTGACGGCTGGGGGGATGACAATGAGCAGTTCTTC
CASSLLSADGWGDDNEQFF
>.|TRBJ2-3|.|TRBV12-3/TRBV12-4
TGTGCCAGCAGGGGGTCTAGTGCCGATACGCAGTATTTT
CASRGSSADTQYF
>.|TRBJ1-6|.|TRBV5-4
TGTGCCAGCAGCTTAGGGGACCGTGGTTCACCCCTCCACTTT
CASSLGDRGSPLHF
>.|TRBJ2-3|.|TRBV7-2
TGTGCCAGCAGCACGAACTCGTATACGCAGTATTTT
CASSTNSYTQYF
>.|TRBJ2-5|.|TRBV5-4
TGTGCCAGCAGCAACATAGCCCTAGCCCAAGAGACCCAGTACTTC
CASSNIALAQETQYF
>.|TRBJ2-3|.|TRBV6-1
TGTGCCAGCAGCCGGAGGGTACTGAGCACAGATACGAAGTATTTT
CASSRRVLSTDTKYF
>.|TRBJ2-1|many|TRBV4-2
TGTGCCAGCAGCCATAGAGAGGGTGAGCAGTTCTTC
CASSHREGEQFF
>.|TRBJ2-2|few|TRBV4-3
TGCGCCAGCAGCCAAGTTCAGGGACGGGACACCGGGGAGCTGTTTTTT
CASSQVQGRDTGELFF
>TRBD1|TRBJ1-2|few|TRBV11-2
TGTGCCAGCAGCCGCCAGGGGGGTCAGGGGGCTGGCTATGGCTACACCTTC
CASSRQGGQGAGYGYTF
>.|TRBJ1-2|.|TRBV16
TGTGCCAGCAGCCAATCAAGGCAGGCCGATGGCTACACCTTC
CASSQSRQADGYTF
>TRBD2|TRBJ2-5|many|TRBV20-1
TGCAGTGCTAGAACCGGGGGGGGCAAAGAGACCCAGTACTTC
CSARTGGGKETQYF
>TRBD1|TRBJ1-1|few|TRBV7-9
TGTGCCAGCACCGTCTCAGGGGGCCCAAGCGAAGCTTTCTTT
CASTVSGGPSEAFF
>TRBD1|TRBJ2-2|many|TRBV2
TGTGCCAGCATCGGACAGGGGGTGGCCGGGGAGCTGTTTTTT
CASIGQGVAGELFF
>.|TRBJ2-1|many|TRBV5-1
TGCGCCAGCAGCTTGGGGGCCAATGAGCAGTTCTTC
CASSLGANEQFF
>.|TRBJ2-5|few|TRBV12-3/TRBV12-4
TGTGCCAGCAGCCCTATGCTCCTGGGGGAGACCCAGTACTTC
CASSPMLLGETQYF
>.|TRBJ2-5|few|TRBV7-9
TGTGCCAGCAGCTTAAATAGATTCCGGGACACACAAGAGACCCAGTACTTC
CASSLNRFRDTQETQYF
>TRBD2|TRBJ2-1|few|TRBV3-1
TGTGCCAGCAGCCAAGATGTAAGCGGGGGGGCTTACAATGAGCAGTTCTTC
CASSQDVSGGAYNEQFF
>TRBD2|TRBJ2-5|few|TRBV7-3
TGTGCCAGCAGCCCGGGGACTAGCGGGGGGCCATCAGAGACCCAGTACTTC
CASSPGTSGGPSETQYF
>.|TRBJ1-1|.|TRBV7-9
TGTGCCAGCAGACCGGTCGGGGGCGGTGCTTTCTTT
CASRPVGGGAFF
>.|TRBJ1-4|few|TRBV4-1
TGCGCCAGCAGCCACCCCGGCGGGGTTGAAAAACTGTTTTTT
CASSHPGGVEKLFF
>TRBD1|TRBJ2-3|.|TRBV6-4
TGTGCCAGCAGTGAAGGGACAGGGGACACAGATACGCAGTATTTT
CASSEGTGDTDTQYF
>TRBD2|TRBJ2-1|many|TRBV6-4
TGTGCCAGCAGTGACTCCGCTGGCGGGGGAAACAATGAGCAGTTCTTC
CASSDSAGGGNNEQFF
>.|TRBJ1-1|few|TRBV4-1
TGCGCCAGCAGCGCCCCCGTTCGGGCTGAAGCTTTCTTT
CASSAPVRAEAFF
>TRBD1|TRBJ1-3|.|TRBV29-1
TGCAGCGTTGAGGGACAGGGGATCTCTGGAAACACCATATATTTT
CSVEGQGISGNTIYF
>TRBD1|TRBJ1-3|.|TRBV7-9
TGTGCCAGCAGCTGGGACAGGGAAGGTGGAAACACCATATATTTT
CASSWDREGGNTIYF
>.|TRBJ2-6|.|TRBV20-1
TGCAGTGCAAGACAGTCGCTCGGGGCCAACGTCCTGACTTTC
CSARQSLGANVLTF